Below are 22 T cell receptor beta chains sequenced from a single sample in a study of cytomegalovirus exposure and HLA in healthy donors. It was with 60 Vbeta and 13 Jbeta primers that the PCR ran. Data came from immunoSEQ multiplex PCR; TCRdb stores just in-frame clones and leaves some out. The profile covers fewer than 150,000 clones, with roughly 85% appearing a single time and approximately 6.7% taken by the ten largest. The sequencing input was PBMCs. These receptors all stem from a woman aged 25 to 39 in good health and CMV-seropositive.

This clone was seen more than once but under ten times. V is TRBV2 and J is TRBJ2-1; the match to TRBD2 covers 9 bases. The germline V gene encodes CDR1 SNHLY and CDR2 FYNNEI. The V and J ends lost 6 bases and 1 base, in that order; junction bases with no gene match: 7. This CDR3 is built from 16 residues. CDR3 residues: CASRELAGDSYNEQFF. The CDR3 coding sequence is TGTGCCAGCAGGGAACTAGCGGGCGATTCCTACAATGAGCAGTTCTTC.

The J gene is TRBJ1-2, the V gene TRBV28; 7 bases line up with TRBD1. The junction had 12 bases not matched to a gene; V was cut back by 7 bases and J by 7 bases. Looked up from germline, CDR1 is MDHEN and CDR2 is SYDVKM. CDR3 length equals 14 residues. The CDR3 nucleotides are TGTGCCAGCACGCGACAGGGACCGTCTAGTGGCTACACCTTC. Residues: CASTRQGPSSGYTF.

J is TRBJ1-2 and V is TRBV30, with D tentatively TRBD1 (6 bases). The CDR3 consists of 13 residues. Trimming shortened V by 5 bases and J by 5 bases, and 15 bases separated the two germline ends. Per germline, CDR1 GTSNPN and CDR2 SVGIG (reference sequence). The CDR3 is CAWGTGIEYGYTF. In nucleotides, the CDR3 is TGTGCCTGGGGTACAGGGATCGAGTATGGCTACACCTTC.

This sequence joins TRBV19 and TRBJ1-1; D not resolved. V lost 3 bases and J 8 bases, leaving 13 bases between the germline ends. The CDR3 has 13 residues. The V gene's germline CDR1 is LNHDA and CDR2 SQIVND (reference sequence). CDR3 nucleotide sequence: TGTGCCAGTAGTATGATTGCGGGAGGCGAAGCTTTCTTT. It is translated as CASSMIAGGEAFF.

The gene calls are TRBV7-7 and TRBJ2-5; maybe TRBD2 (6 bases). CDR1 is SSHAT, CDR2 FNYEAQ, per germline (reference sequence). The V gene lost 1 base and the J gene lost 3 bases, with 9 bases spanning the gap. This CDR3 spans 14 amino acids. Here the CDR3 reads CASSLVGEEETQYF. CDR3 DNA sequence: TGTGCCAGCAGCTTAGTAGGGGAGGAAGAGACCCAGTACTTC.

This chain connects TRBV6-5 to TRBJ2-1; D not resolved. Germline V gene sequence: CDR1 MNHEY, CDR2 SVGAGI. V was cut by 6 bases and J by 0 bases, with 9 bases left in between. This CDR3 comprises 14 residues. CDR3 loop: CASRTTSSYNEQFF. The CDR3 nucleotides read TGTGCCAGCAGAACTACGAGCTCCTACAATGAGCAGTTCTTC.

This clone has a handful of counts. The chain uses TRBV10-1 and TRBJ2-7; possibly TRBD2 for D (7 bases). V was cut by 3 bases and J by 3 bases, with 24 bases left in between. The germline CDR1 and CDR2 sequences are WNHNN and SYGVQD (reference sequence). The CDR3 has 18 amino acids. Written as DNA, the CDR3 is TGCGCCAGCAGTGATTACCGGCTTCGGGGGGCGGGAAACTACGAGCAGTACTTC. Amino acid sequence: CASSDYRLRGAGNYEQYF.

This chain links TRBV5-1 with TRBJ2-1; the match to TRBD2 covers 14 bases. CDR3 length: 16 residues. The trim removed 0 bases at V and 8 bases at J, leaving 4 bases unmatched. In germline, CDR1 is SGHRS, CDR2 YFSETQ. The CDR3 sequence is CASSLDGTSGSDEQFF. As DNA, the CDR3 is TGCGCCAGCAGCTTGGATGGGACTAGCGGGAGCGATGAGCAGTTCTTC.

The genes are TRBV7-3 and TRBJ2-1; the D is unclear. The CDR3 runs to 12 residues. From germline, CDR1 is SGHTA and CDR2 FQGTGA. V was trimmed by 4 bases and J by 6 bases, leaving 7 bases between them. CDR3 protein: CASSSGPNEQFF. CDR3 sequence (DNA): TGTGCCAGCAGCTCAGGCCCCAATGAGCAGTTCTTC. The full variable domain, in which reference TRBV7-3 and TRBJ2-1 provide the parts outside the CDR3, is GAGVSQTPSNKVTEKGKYVELRCDPISGHTALYWYRQSLGQGPEFLIYFQGTGAADDSGLPNDRFFAVRPEGSVSTLKIQRTERGDSAVYLCASSSGPNEQFFGPGTRLTVL.

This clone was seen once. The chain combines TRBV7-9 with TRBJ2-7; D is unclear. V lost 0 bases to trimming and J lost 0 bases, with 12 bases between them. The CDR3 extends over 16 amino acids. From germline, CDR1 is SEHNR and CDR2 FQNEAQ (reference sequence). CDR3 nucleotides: TGTGCCAGCAGCTTAGCCTCCAGCGCGAGCTCCTACGAGCAGTACTTC. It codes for CASSLASSASSYEQYF.

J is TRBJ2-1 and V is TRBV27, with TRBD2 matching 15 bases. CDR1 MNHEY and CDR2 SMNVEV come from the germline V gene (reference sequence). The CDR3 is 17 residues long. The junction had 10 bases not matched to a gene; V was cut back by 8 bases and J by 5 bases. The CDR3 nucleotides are TGTGCCAGCTCCCAGGGGACTAGCGGGAGGTTGGACAATGAGCAGTTCTTC. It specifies CASSQGTSGRLDNEQFF.

The CDR3, as DNA: TGTGCCAGCAGTTTCCCTAGCGGGAGCTCCTACGAGCAGTACTTC. Translated: CASSFPSGSSYEQYF. The chain employs TRBV7-3 and TRBJ2-7, with 10 bases identical to TRBD2. J was trimmed by 0 bases and V by 6 bases; bases with no gene match: 5. CDR3 size: 15 residues. In germline, CDR1 is SGHTA, CDR2 FQGTGA.

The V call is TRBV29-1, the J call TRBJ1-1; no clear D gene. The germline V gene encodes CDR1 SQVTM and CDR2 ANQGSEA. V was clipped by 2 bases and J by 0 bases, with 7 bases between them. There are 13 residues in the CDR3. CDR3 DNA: TGCAGCGTTGAACAAAAAATGAACACTGAAGCTTTCTTT. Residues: CSVEQKMNTEAFF. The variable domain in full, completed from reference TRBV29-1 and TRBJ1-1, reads SAVISQKPSRDICQRGTSLTIQCQVDSQVTMMFWYRQQPGQSLTLIATANQGSEATYESGFVIDKFPISRPNLTFSTLTVSNMSPEDSSIYLCSVEQKMNTEAFFGQGTRLTVV.

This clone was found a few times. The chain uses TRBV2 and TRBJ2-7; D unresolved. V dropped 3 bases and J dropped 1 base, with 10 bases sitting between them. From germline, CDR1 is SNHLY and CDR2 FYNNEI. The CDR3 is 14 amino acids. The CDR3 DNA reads TGTGCCAGCAGTGATGTTCCAGGTTCCTACGAGCAGTACTTC. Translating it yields CASSDVPGSYEQYF.

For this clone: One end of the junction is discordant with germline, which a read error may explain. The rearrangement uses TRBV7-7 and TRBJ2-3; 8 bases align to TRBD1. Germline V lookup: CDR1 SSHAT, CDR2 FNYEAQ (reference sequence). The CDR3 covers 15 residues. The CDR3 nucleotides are TGTGCTAGCAGCCCAGGGACAGGCCTTCGCGATACGCAGTATTTT. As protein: CASSPGTGLRDTQYF.

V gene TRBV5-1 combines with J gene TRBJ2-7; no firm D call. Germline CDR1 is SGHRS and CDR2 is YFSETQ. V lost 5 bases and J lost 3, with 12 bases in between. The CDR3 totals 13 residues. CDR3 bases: TGCGCCAGCAGGGCTGACATGAACTACGAGCAGTACTTC. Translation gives CASRADMNYEQYF.

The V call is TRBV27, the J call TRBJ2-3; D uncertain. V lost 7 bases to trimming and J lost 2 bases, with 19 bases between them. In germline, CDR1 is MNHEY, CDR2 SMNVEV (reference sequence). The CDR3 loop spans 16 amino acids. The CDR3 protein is CASTHSVGETTDTQYF. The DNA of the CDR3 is TGTGCCAGCACCCATTCTGTCGGAGAGACCACAGATACGCAGTATTTT.

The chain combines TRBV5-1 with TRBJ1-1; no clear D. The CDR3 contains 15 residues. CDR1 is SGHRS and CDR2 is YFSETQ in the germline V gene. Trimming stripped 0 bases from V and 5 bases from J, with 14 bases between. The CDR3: CASSLVAPERTEAFF. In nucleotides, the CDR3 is TGCGCCAGCAGCTTGGTGGCCCCCGAGAGGACTGAAGCTTTCTTT.

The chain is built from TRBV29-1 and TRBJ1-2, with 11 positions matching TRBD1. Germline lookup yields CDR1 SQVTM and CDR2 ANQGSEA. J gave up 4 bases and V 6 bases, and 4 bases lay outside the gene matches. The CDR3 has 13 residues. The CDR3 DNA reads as TGCAGCGTGGACAGGGGGCTGTCCTATGGCTACACCTTC. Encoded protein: CSVDRGLSYGYTF.

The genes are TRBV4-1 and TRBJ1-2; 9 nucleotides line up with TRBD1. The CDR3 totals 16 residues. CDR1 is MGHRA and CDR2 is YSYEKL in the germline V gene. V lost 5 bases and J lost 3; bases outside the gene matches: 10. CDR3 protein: CASSSPPTGGDYGYTF. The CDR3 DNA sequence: TGCGCCAGCAGCTCCCCTCCGACAGGGGGTGACTATGGCTACACCTTC.

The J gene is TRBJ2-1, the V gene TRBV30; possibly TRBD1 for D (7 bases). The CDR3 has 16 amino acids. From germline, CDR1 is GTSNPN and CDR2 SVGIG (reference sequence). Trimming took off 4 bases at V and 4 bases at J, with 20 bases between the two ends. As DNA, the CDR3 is TGTGCCTGGAAGGTTGGGAGGACAGGACCGTACAATGAGCAGTTCTTC. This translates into CAWKVGRTGPYNEQFF.

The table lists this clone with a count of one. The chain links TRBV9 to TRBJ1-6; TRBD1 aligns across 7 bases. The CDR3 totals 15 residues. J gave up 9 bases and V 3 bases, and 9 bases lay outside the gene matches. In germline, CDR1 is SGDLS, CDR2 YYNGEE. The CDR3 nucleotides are TGTGCCAGCAGCGCGGCCGGGACAGCCTCTTCACCCCTCCACTTT. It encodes CASSAAGTASSPLHF.